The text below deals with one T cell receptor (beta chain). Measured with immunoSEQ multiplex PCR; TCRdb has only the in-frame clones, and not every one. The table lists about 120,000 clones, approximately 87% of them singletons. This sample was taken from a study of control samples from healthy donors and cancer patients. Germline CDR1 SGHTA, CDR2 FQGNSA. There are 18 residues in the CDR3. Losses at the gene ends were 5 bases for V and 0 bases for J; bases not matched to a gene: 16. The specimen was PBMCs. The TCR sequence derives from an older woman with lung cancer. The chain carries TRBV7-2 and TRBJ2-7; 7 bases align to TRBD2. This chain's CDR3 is CASSQGLADDSSSYEQYF. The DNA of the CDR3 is TGTGCCAGCAGCCAAGGGCTAGCGGACGACTCGAGCTCCTACGAGCAGTACTTC.